This entry features one TCR beta chain sequence. The data were obtained in a study of blood T cell repertoires in COVID-19. CDR3 size: 15 residues. CDR1 MNHEY and CDR2 SMNVEV come from the germline V gene (reference sequence). Trimming cost V 7 bases and J 6 bases, with 21 bases left between them. The table came from immunoSEQ multiplex PCR; TCRdb's copy has only in-frame clones and leaves some out. Of about 140,000 clones listed, over 80% are singletons. V usage is TRBV27 and J usage is TRBJ2-5, with D tentatively TRBD2 (6 bases). The sequenced sample was peripheral blood. The receptor was isolated from a human donor in a cohort sampled during active COVID-19. The DNA of the CDR3 is TGTGCCAGCACCCCAGGAGGGGTTTTGTCGAAGACCCAGTACTTC. This codes for CASTPGGVLSKTQYF.